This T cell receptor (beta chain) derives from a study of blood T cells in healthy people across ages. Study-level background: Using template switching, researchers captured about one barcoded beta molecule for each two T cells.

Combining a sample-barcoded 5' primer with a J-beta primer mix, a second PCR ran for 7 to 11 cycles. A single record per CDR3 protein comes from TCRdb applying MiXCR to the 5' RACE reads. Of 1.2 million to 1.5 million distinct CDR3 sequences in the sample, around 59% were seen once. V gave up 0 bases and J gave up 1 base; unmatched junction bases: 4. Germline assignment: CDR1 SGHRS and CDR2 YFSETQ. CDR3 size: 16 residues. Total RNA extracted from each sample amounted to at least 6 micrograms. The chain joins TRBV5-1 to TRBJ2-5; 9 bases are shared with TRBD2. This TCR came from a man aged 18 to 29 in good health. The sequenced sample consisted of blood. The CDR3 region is CASSLGLAASQETQYF. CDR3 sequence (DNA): TGCGCCAGCAGCTTGGGACTAGCGGCGAGCCAAGAGACCCAGTACTTC.